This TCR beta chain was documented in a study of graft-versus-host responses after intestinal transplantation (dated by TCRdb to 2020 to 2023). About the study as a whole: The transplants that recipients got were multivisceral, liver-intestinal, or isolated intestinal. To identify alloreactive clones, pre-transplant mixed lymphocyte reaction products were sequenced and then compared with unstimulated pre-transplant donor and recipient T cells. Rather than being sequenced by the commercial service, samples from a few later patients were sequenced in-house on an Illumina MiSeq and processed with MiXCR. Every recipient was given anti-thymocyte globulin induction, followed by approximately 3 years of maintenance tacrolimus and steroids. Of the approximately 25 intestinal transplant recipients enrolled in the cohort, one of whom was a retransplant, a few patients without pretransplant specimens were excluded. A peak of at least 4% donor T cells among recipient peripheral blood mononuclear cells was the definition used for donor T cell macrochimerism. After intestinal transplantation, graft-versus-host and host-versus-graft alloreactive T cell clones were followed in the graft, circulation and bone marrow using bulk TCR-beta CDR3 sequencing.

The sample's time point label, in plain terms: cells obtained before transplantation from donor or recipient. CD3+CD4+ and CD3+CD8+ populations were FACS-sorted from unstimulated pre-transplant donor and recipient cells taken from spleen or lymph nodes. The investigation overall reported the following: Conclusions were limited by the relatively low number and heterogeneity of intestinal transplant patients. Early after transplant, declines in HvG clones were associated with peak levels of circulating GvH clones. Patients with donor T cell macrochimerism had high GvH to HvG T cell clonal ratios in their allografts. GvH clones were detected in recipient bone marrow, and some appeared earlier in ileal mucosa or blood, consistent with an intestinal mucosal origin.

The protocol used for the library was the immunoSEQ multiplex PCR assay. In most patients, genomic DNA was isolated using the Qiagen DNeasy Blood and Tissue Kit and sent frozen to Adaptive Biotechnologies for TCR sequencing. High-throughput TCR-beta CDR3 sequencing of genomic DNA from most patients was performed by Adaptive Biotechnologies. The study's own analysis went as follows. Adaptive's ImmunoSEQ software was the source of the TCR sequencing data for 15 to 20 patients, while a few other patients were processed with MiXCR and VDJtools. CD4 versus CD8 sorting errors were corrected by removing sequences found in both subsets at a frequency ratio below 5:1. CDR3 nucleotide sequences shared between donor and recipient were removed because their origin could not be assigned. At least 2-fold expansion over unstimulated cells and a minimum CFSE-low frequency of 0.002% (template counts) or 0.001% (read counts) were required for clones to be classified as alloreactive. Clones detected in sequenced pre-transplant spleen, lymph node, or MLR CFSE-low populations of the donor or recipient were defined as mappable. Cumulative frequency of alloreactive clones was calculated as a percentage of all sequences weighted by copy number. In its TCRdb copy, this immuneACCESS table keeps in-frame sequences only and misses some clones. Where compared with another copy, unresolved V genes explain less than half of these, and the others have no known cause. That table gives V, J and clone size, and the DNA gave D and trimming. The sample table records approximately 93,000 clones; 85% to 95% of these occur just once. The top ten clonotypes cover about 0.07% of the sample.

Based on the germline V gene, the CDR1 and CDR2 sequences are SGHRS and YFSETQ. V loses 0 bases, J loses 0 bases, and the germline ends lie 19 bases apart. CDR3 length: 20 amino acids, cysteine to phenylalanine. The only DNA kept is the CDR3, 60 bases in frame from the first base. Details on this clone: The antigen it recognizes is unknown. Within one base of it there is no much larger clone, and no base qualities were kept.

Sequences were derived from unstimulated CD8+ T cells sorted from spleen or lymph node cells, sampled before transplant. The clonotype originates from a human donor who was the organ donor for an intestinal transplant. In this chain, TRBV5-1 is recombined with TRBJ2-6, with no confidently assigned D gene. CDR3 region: CASSLGCCWASLSGANVLTF. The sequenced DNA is TGCGCCAGCAGCTTGGGTTGCTGTTGGGCCTCCCTCTCTGGGGCCAACGTCCTGACTTTC.